This T cell receptor (beta chain) was documented in a study of blood T cell repertoires in COVID-19. Repertoires were generated with immunoSEQ multiplex PCR, while TCRdb's copy carries only in-frame clones and drops some. This table holds a few hundred thousand clones, 88% found once. The CDR3 covers 13 residues. Trimming took off 1 base at V and 4 bases at J, with 4 bases between the two ends. CDR1 is SEHNR and CDR2 is FQNEAQ in the germline V gene (reference sequence). Sequencing used peripheral blood. The rearrangement joins TRBV7-9 to TRBJ2-2, with D hard to call. This clonotype was obtained from a woman in her 70s with COVID-19, enrolled during active disease. In DNA form, the CDR3 reads TGTGCCAGCAGCTTAGGGGCCACCGGGGAGCTGTTTTTT. It specifies CASSLGATGELFF.